These 5 T cell receptor beta chains came from one sample sequenced in a study of cytomegalovirus exposure and HLA in healthy donors. The PCR had 60 Vbeta and 13 Jbeta primers. The protocol was immunoSEQ multiplex PCR, while the TCRdb copy is restricted to in-frame clones and leaves out a portion. The sample lists approximately 150,000 clones, approximately 79% occurring once. Material: PBMCs. The receptors shown here come from a man aged 60 to 69 in good health and CMV-seronegative.

This clone was counted only a few times. The chain is built from TRBV6-5 and TRBJ2-5, with 8 bases that match TRBD2. Germline V gene sequence: CDR1 MNHEY, CDR2 SVGAGI. The CDR3 runs to 13 residues. V lost 6 bases and J lost 3; bases outside the gene matches: 3. This chain's CDR3 is CASRSGLEETQYF. CDR3 coding DNA: TGTGCCAGCAGATCGGGACTAGAAGAGACCCAGTACTTC.

This clone was counted only a few times. The chain carries TRBV6-6 and TRBJ1-1; no clear D gene. The CDR3 is made up of 14 amino acids. Germline V gene data show CDR1 as MNHNY and CDR2 as SVGAGI (reference sequence). V was shortened by 0 bases and J by 0 bases, with 5 bases between the two germline ends. The CDR3 DNA reads TGTGCCAGCAGTTACTCGGAGTTGAACACTGAAGCTTTCTTT. It codes for CASSYSELNTEAFF.

The rearrangement uses TRBV7-2 and TRBJ2-1, with no clear D. The CDR3 spans 15 residues. The germline V and J ends were trimmed by 2 bases and 9 bases, with 17 bases remaining between them. Germline assignment: CDR1 SGHTA and CDR2 FQGNSA. The CDR3 region has the DNA TGTGCCAGCAGCTTACTTTCCTCAGGTACCAGTGAGCAGTTCTTC. It is translated as CASSLLSSGTSEQFF.

The chain has TRBV9 and TRBJ1-4, with 8 bases lining up with TRBD1. V lost 4 bases and J lost 5; bases outside the gene matches: 7. Germline V lookup: CDR1 SGDLS, CDR2 YYNGEE. This CDR3 is built from 15 residues. Here the CDR3 DNA reads TGTGCCAGCAGCACGACAGGGGTGGGCAATGAAAAACTGTTTTTT. This gives the protein CASSTTGVGNEKLFF.

The genes are TRBV5-1 and TRBJ1-2, with 7 positions matching TRBD1. V lost 0 bases, J lost 6 bases, and 8 bases stayed unmatched. This CDR3 has 15 amino acids. The germline CDR1 and CDR2 sequences are SGHRS and YFSETQ. The CDR3 sequence: CASSLVPDRDNGYTF. In DNA, the CDR3 is TGCGCCAGCAGCTTGGTCCCCGACAGGGACAATGGCTACACCTTC.